The 29 T cell receptor beta chains given below trace back to one sample, sequenced in a study of blood T cell repertoires in COVID-19. Sequenced by immunoSEQ multiplex PCR; TCRdb stores in-frame clones only, minus some. The sample holds 150,000 to 200,000 clones, about 77% seen once. Material for sequencing was PBMCs or T cells enriched from blood (not recorded which). These receptors were taken from a woman aged 45-59 years with acute COVID-19.

This chain joins TRBV5-1 and TRBJ2-1; D is possibly TRBD2 (6 bases). Looked up from germline, CDR1 is SGHRS and CDR2 is YFSETQ. CDR3 length: 16 amino acids. V shed 2 bases and J shed 0 bases, with 12 bases lying between them. For the CDR3, the DNA is TGCGCCAGCAGCTTACTAGCTTCCCCCTCCTACAATGAGCAGTTCTTC. This encodes CASSLLASPSYNEQFF.

The genes are TRBV18 and TRBJ2-7; maybe TRBD1 (6 bases). In germline, CDR1 is KGHSH, CDR2 LQKENI. The V end lost 5 bases, the J end lost 3 bases, and 14 bases lay between the germline ends. This CDR3 is built from 14 residues. The CDR3 here is CASSVGQRVYEQYV. DNA for the CDR3: TGTGCCAGCTCAGTAGGACAGAGAGTCTACGAGCAGTACGTC.

This clone showed up just a few times. The genes are TRBV5-4 and TRBJ1-6; D might be TRBD1 (5 bases). The V and J ends lost 0 bases and 9 bases respectively, with 7 bases between them. Germline loops: CDR1 SGHNT, CDR2 YYREEE (reference sequence). The CDR3 covers 13 residues. DNA of the CDR3: TGTGCCAGCAGCTTGGACCAGGGTTCACCCCTCCACTTT. This encodes CASSLDQGSPLHF.

V is TRBV30 and J is TRBJ1-4; weak D call: TRBD1 (5 bases). Trimming pared 2 bases from V and 8 bases from J, leaving 15 bases between. From germline, CDR1 is GTSNPN and CDR2 SVGIG (reference sequence). This CDR3 contains 14 residues. The CDR3 here is CAWSSVAGMEKLFF. The CDR3 nucleotides are TGTGCCTGGAGTTCAGTGGCAGGGATGGAAAAACTGTTTTTT.

The chain links TRBV11-2 to TRBJ2-3; 9 bases line up with TRBD1. The CDR3 consists of 15 residues. Germline V gives CDR1 SGHAT, CDR2 FQNNGV. Trimming at V came to 5 bases and at J to 3 bases, leaving 6 bases not matched to a gene. CDR3: CASSIGQGPTDTQYF. The DNA for the CDR3 is TGTGCCAGCAGCATAGGACAGGGGCCGACAGATACGCAGTATTTT. Together with reference TRBV11-2 and TRBJ2-3, the CDR3 gives the full variable domain: EAGVAQSPRYKIIEKRQSVAFWCNPISGHATLYWYQQILGQGPKLLIQFQNNGVVDDSQLPKDRFSAERLKGVDSTLKIQPAKLEDSAVYLCASSIGQGPTDTQYFGPGTRLTVL.

The rearrangement links TRBV7-9 to TRBJ2-1, with 9 bases fitting TRBD2. This CDR3 is 19 amino acids long. Looked up from germline, CDR1 is SEHNR and CDR2 is FQNEAQ (reference sequence). Trimming took 8 bases from V and 7 from J; bases not matched to a gene: 24. CDR3 residues: CASREARLGASGAFNEQFF. The DNA for the CDR3 is TGTGCCAGCCGCGAAGCCCGCTTAGGGGCTAGCGGGGCTTTTAATGAGCAGTTCTTC.

In this sample, this clone turned up a few times. The chain uses TRBV3-1 (or the pseudogene TRBV3-2) and TRBJ1-6; no firm D call. The CDR3 is 12 amino acids. V lost 3 bases to trimming and J lost 14 bases, with 11 bases between them. From germline, CDR1 is LGHDT and CDR2 YNNKEL (reference sequence). The CDR3 loop reads CASSHQLGALHF. CDR3 coding DNA: TGTGCCAGCAGCCACCAGCTAGGAGCCCTCCACTTT.

The CDR3 coding sequence is TGTGCCAGCAGCTCAGGGTCGACCGGGGAGCTGTTTTTT. It specifies CASSSGSTGELFF. The rearrangement joins TRBV7-3 to TRBJ2-2, with D tentatively TRBD1 (5 bases). CDR3 length: 13 residues. Germline loops: CDR1 SGHTA, CDR2 FQGTGA. Trimming stripped 4 bases from V and 5 bases from J, with 8 bases between.

This clone was counted only a few times. J is TRBJ1-1 and V is TRBV6-1; the D gene is possibly TRBD1 (5 bases). From germline, CDR1 is MNHNS and CDR2 SASEGT. Trimming shortened V by 3 bases and J by 0 bases, and 11 bases separated the two germline ends. The CDR3 contains 15 residues. The DNA of the CDR3 is TGTGCCAGCAGTGACCAGGGCTTCATGAACACTGAAGCTTTCTTT. This encodes CASSDQGFMNTEAFF.

V gene TRBV4-1 combines with J gene TRBJ2-3; 15 positions agree with TRBD2. Unmatched junction bases numbered 11, after V lost 4 bases and J lost 0 bases. The CDR3 spans 20 residues. The V gene's germline CDR1 is MGHRA and CDR2 YSYEKL. The CDR3 DNA reads TGCGCCAGCAGCCCCAGGACTAGCGGGGGGGCCCAATCTAGCACAGATACGCAGTATTTT. Its translation: CASSPRTSGGAQSSTDTQYF.

The CDR3 here is CASGQGQGAQTQYF. CDR3 bases: TGTGCTAGTGGTCAGGGACAGGGGGCTCAGACCCAGTACTTC. The V gene is TRBV12-5, the J gene TRBJ2-5; 12 bases agree with TRBD1. Looked up from germline, CDR1 is LGHNT and CDR2 is FRNRAP. The CDR3 runs to 14 residues. Trimming cost V 5 bases and J 6 bases; bases outside gene matches: 4.

For this clone: The junction departs from the called germline gene at one end, perhaps through a read error. The chain has TRBV27 and TRBJ1-5, with TRBD1 matching over 8 bases. Germline V lookup: CDR1 MNHEY, CDR2 SMNVEV (reference sequence). The CDR3 loop spans 15 amino acids. The CDR3 DNA follows: TGTGCCAGCAGCTTCGACAGGGGTAGCGATCAGCCCCAGCATTTT. Amino acid sequence: CASSFDRGSDQPQHF.

The rearrangement joins TRBV24-1 to TRBJ1-2; 7 nucleotides align to TRBD1. The CDR3 spans 14 residues. V was pared by 3 bases and J by 8 bases, with 8 bases of the junction left unmatched. CDR1 and CDR2 from the germline V gene are KGHDR and SFDVKD. CDR3 coding DNA: TGTGCCACCAGTGATGACAGGGCCCAGGTGGGCTACACCTTC. It translates to CATSDDRAQVGYTF.

Many counts were recorded for this clone. The chain joins TRBV2 to TRBJ2-5, with 7 nucleotides matching TRBD1. The V gene end was trimmed by 0 bases and the J gene end by 7 bases; junction bases not matched to a gene: 11. CDR3 length equals 16 residues. Germline V gene data show CDR1 as SNHLY and CDR2 as FYNNEI. CDR3 in DNA: TGTGCCAGCAGTGAAGCAGGGAAGGGGGCATGGGGGACCCAGTACTTC. Translation gives CASSEAGKGAWGTQYF. Filled out from reference TRBV2 and TRBJ2-5, the complete variable domain reads EPEVTQTPSHQVTQMGQEVILRCVPISNHLYFYWYRQILGQKVEFLVSFYNNEISEKSEIFDDQFSVERPDGSNFTLKIRSTKLEDSAMYFCASSEAGKGAWGTQYFGPGTRLLVL.

DNA of the CDR3: TGTGCCAGCAGAACAACAGGGGGCGCGGCCGGGGAGCTGTTTTTT. This sequence encodes CASRTTGGAAGELFF. This sequence joins TRBV27 and TRBJ2-2; 9 bases are shared with TRBD1. V trimming: 6 bases; J trimming: 6 bases; junction bases outside the gene matches: 8. The CDR3 spans 15 residues. Germline V gene lookup returns CDR1 MNHEY and CDR2 SMNVEV (reference sequence).

The CDR3 loop reads CASSLGVQGVQYF. The CDR3 region has the DNA TGCGCCAGCAGCTTGGGGGTTCAGGGGGTCCAGTACTTC. This chain uses TRBV5-1 with TRBJ2-5; 7 positions agree with TRBD1. CDR1 is SGHRS, CDR2 YFSETQ, per germline. This CDR3 has 13 residues. V shed 0 bases, J shed 10 bases, and the junction held 6 bases outside the gene matches.

The chain employs TRBV2 and TRBJ2-2, with D perhaps TRBD1 (5 bases). V lost 6 bases to trimming and J lost 6 bases, with 8 bases between them. The CDR3 is 12 amino acids. From germline, CDR1 is SNHLY and CDR2 FYNNEI. The CDR3 loop is CASRTESGELFF. DNA for the CDR3: TGTGCCAGCAGGACAGAGTCCGGGGAGCTGTTTTTT.

This clone came up once. The CDR3 reads CASRTGGYGYTF. CDR3 DNA sequence: TGTGCCAGCAGGACAGGAGGCTATGGCTACACCTTC. V is TRBV27 and J is TRBJ1-2, with D tentatively TRBD1 (6 bases). The CDR3 has 12 residues. Germline V gene lookup returns CDR1 MNHEY and CDR2 SMNVEV (reference sequence). Deletions cut 6 bases from V and 4 bases from J, with 9 bases between.

This chain uses TRBV19 with TRBJ1-6; perhaps TRBD1 as D (6 bases). The CDR3 has 15 amino acids. Trimming pared 6 bases from V and 9 bases from J, leaving 18 bases between. Germline V gives CDR1 LNHDA, CDR2 SQIVND (reference sequence). CDR3 nucleotide sequence: TGTGCCAGTAGCTGGGTATCAGGGGAGCGTTCACCCCTCCACTTT. Encoded protein: CASSWVSGERSPLHF. Filled out from reference TRBV19 and TRBJ1-6, the complete variable domain reads DGGITQSPKYLFRKEGQNVTLSCEQNLNHDAMYWYRQDPGQGLRLIYYSQIVNDFQKGDIAEGYSVSREKKESFPLTVTSAQKNPTAFYLCASSWVSGERSPLHFGNGTRLTVT.

The chain links TRBV28 to TRBJ1-3; D may be TRBD1 (5 bases). The V end lost 3 bases, the J end lost 3 bases, and 9 bases lay between the germline ends. CDR3 length: 14 amino acids. Germline V CDR1 and CDR2: MDHEN, SYDVKM. CDR3 protein: CASSLRGNGNTIYF. CDR3 DNA: TGTGCCAGCAGTTTGCGGGGGAATGGAAACACCATATATTTT. The entire variable domain, with the rest obtained from reference TRBV28 and TRBJ1-3, is as follows: DVKVTQSSRYLVKRTGEKVFLECVQDMDHENMFWYRQDPGLGLRLIYFSYDVKMKEKGDIPEGYSVSREKKERFSLILESASTNQTSMYLCASSLRGNGNTIYFGEGSWLTVV.

The chain couples TRBV3-1 (or the pseudogene TRBV3-2) to TRBJ1-4; possibly TRBD1 for D (5 bases). V was trimmed by 5 bases and J by 2 bases, leaving 15 bases between them. This CDR3 has 16 amino acids. The germline gives CDR1 LGHDT, CDR2 YNNKEL (reference sequence). This chain's CDR3 is CASSGTPGETNEKLFF. For the CDR3, the DNA is TGTGCCAGCAGCGGGACCCCGGGGGAGACTAATGAAAAACTGTTTTTT.

V gene TRBV3-1 (or the pseudogene TRBV3-2) combines with J gene TRBJ2-2; D gene unclear. The CDR3 contains 14 residues. In germline, CDR1 is LGHDT, CDR2 YNNKEL (reference sequence). Trimming stripped 2 bases from V and 1 base from J, with 5 bases between. CDR3 sequence: CASSQTGNTGELFF. CDR3 coding DNA: TGTGCCAGCAGCCAAACGGGGAACACCGGGGAGCTGTTTTTT.

The chain carries TRBV19 and TRBJ1-5; the match to TRBD1 covers 10 bases. Germline CDR1 reads LNHDA; CDR2 reads SQIVND (reference sequence). Germline trimming cut 5 bases from V and 0 bases from J; bases unmatched to any gene: 10. This CDR3 spans 18 amino acids. This CDR3 reads CASSQTGGSSISNQPQHF. CDR3 coding DNA: TGTGCCAGTAGTCAGACAGGGGGCTCAAGCATTAGCAATCAGCCCCAGCATTTT.

The rearrangement links TRBV2 to TRBJ1-6; D call uncertain. The V gene's germline CDR1 is SNHLY and CDR2 FYNNEI. The ends were cut back, 4 bases at V and 8 bases at J, with 9 bases in the middle. The CDR3 is made up of 13 amino acids. The CDR3 loop reads CASSAGMDSPLHF. The CDR3 nucleotides are TGTGCCAGCAGTGCGGGGATGGATTCACCCCTCCACTTT.

This chain uses TRBV4-2 with TRBJ2-1, with 7 bases fitting TRBD1. The CDR3 extends over 16 amino acids. Trimming took 2 bases from V and 7 from J; bases not matched to a gene: 11. Looked up from germline, CDR1 is LGHNA and CDR2 is YNFKEQ. The DNA of the CDR3 is TGTGCCAGCAGCCAAAACCCGGGACAGACCCAGAATGAGCAGTTCTTC. Translating it yields CASSQNPGQTQNEQFF.

The chain carries TRBV6-5 and TRBJ1-2; TRBD1 agrees at 8 bases. This CDR3 contains 12 residues. Germline-derived CDR1 and CDR2 are MNHEY and SVGAGI. J lost 6 bases, V lost 10 bases, and 7 bases had no gene match. The DNA for the CDR3 is TGTGCCACCACCAGGGGGCGGAATGGCTACACCTTC. Protein sequence: CATTRGRNGYTF.

This sequence joins TRBV14 and TRBJ1-2; D is possibly TRBD1 (6 bases). This CDR3 region has 15 residues. The germline V gene has CDR1 SGHDN and CDR2 FVKESK. Between the trimmed V and J ends, which lost 4 bases and 2 bases, there was a span of 14 bases. The CDR3 DNA follows: TGTGCCAGCAGCCCAACAGGGATGCGCAACTATGGCTACACCTTC. Translating it yields CASSPTGMRNYGYTF.

This chain joins TRBV2 and TRBJ1-4; weak D call: TRBD1 (6 bases). Trimming shortened V by 7 bases and J by 4 bases, and 19 bases separated the two germline ends. Germline values: CDR1 SNHLY, CDR2 FYNNEI. This CDR3 has 16 residues. CDR3 loop: CASNEPTGYGNEKLFF. Written as DNA, the CDR3 is TGTGCCAGCAACGAGCCCACAGGGTACGGTAATGAAAAACTGTTTTTT.

The gene calls are TRBV11-3 and TRBJ1-4, with 8 bases lining up with TRBD1. The CDR3 is made up of 18 amino acids. Germline trimming cut 1 base from V and 3 bases from J; bases unmatched to any gene: 10. CDR1 and CDR2 (germline): SGHNT, YENEEA. CDR3 in DNA: TGTGCCAGCAGCTTAGCCCCCAAGACGGACAGGGCTAATGAAAAACTGTTTTTT. Protein product: CASSLAPKTDRANEKLFF.